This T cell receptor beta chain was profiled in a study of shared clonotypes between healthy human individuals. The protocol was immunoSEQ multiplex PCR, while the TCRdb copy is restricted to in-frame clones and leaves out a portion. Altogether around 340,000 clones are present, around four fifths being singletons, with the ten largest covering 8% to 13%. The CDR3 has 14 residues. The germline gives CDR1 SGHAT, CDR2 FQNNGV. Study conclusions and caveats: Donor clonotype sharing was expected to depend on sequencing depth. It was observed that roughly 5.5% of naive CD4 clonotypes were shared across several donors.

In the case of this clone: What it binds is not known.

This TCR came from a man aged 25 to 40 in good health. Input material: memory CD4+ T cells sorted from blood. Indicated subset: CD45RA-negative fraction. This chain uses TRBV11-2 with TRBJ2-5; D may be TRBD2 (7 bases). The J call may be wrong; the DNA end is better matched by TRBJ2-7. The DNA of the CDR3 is TGTGCCAGCAGCTTAGGGGGAGGGGGCTACGAGCAGTACTTC. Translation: CASSLGGGGYEQYF.